This T cell receptor beta chain emerged from a study of shared clonotypes between healthy human individuals. Regarding the study as a whole: Despite large depth, rarefaction showed incomplete sorted-subset sequencing. As a rule, naive subsets had a larger estimated richness than memory subsets.

Germline lookup yields CDR1 SGHTA and CDR2 FQGNSA. This CDR3 spans 16 amino acids. The V gene lost 2 bases and the J gene lost 4 bases, with 17 bases spanning the gap. Several immunoSEQ 96-well plates shared each subset's DNA, each plate a replicate. Some clones are missing from TCRdb's copy, which holds only in-frame ones; the method was immunoSEQ multiplex PCR. The table has roughly 2.2 million clones, 92% seen once; the top ten hold 0.37%. Details on this clone: Its antigen is undetermined.

Sequenced: naive CD4+ T cells from PBMCs. The subset is: CD45RA+ positively selected. This receptor was identified in a man aged 18 to 30 in good health. Some clones in this sample may be carry-over from other donors' samples. The chain joins TRBV7-2 to TRBJ1-1, with D tentatively TRBD1 (5 bases). CDR3 bases: TGTGCCAGCAGCTTACTAGGGGCCCGAGTCGGCACTGAAGCTTTCTTT. Translating gives CASSLLGARVGTEAFF.